These 32 T cell receptor beta chains were sequenced from one sample in a study of blood T cell repertoires in COVID-19. Sequencing used immunoSEQ multiplex PCR; TCRdb keeps in-frame clones, though not all of them. The table shows 200,000 to 300,000 clones, with about 82% occurring only once. Sequencing used peripheral blood. Source of these receptors: a woman of 80 years or more with COVID-19, enrolled during active disease.

This clone was seen only a few times. The gene calls are TRBV3-1 (or the pseudogene TRBV3-2) and TRBJ2-1; 10 nucleotides agree with TRBD2. CDR3 length: 18 amino acids. Germline V gives CDR1 LGHDT, CDR2 YNNKEL (reference sequence). V shed 4 bases, J shed 7 bases, and the junction held 16 bases outside the gene matches. CDR3 DNA sequence: TGTGCCAGCAGCCTACTTCCCCCCCTAGCGGGGGAAAGGAATGAGCAGTTCTTC. This encodes CASSLLPPLAGERNEQFF.

The CDR3 region has the DNA TGTGCCAGCAGTCCCGGGTCGTCCTACGAGCAGTACTTC. Amino acids: CASSPGSSYEQYF. The chain employs TRBV6-6 and TRBJ2-7; the D is unclear. Germline-derived CDR1 and CDR2 are MNHNY and SVGAGI (reference sequence). V lost 5 bases, J lost 1 base, and 9 bases lay in between. This CDR3 contains 13 residues.

The sample holds a few counts of this clone. The rearrangement joins TRBV2 to TRBJ2-2; no clear D gene. The germline gives CDR1 SNHLY, CDR2 FYNNEI. The CDR3 is 13 amino acids. V was clipped by 5 bases and J by 5 bases, with 9 bases between them. This chain's CDR3 is CASSLTVTGELFF. CDR3 in DNA: TGTGCCAGCAGTCTCACAGTTACCGGGGAGCTGTTTTTT.

The rearrangement links TRBV27 to TRBJ2-7; 7 bases are a match to TRBD1. Germline trimming cut 5 bases from V and 9 bases from J; bases unmatched to any gene: 10. The CDR3 contains 13 residues. The germline V gene encodes CDR1 MNHEY and CDR2 SMNVEV (reference sequence). The chain's CDR3 is CASSQSGQPLQYV. In DNA, the CDR3 is TGTGCCAGCAGTCAGTCGGGACAGCCTCTGCAGTACGTC.

This chain connects TRBV2 to TRBJ1-2; 12 bases line up with TRBD1. This CDR3 has 14 residues. J gave up 4 bases and V 7 bases, and 4 bases lay outside the gene matches. The V gene's germline CDR1 is SNHLY and CDR2 FYNNEI. The CDR3 coding sequence is TGTGCCAGCAATCGGGACAGGGGGCTCTATGGCTACACCTTC. Protein sequence: CASNRDRGLYGYTF.

J is TRBJ2-3 and V is TRBV12-3 or TRBV12-4; 10 bases are a match to TRBD1. V lost 6 bases and J lost 13; bases outside the gene matches: 4. The CDR3 is 11 residues long. DNA of the CDR3: TGTGCCAGCAGCCTCGGGACAGGGGAGTATTTT. Translation gives CASSLGTGEYF.

V usage is TRBV13 and J usage is TRBJ1-3; D is unresolved. The V end was cut by 3 bases, the J end by 4 bases, with 16 bases between. Germline lookup yields CDR1 PRHDT and CDR2 FYEKMQ (reference sequence). The CDR3 covers 16 residues. CDR3 nucleotides: TGTGCCAGCAGCTTTAACTATCAGCAGAGCGGAAACACCATATATTTT. It encodes CASSFNYQQSGNTIYF.

This rearrangement joins TRBV6-5 to TRBJ1-1, with TRBD1 as a possible D gene (6 bases). This CDR3 region has 14 residues. Germline V gene sequence: CDR1 MNHEY, CDR2 SVGAGI. V lost 5 bases and J lost 2, with 12 bases in between. In DNA form, the CDR3 reads TGTGCCAGCAGTAGGACCAGGGGAAACACTGAAGCTTTCTTT. Its translation: CASSRTRGNTEAFF.

This chain joins TRBV28 and TRBJ1-1; D perhaps matches TRBD1 (5 bases). CDR3 length equals 17 residues. The V end was cut by 8 bases, the J end by 0 bases, with 22 bases between. Germline V gives CDR1 MDHEN, CDR2 SYDVKM. CDR3 in DNA: TGTGCCAGCCCGTCACCTGGTGGAAGGGGTATGAACACTGAAGCTTTCTTT. Amino acid sequence: CASPSPGGRGMNTEAFF.

The rearrangement joins TRBV4-3 to TRBJ2-3, with D perhaps matching TRBD2 (7 bases). Trimming stripped 4 bases from V and 0 bases from J, with 11 bases between. The germline V gene has CDR1 LGHNA and CDR2 YSLEER. This CDR3 spans 15 amino acids. The chain's CDR3 is CASSPGGRSTDTQYF. The CDR3 coding sequence is TGCGCCAGCAGCCCGGGGGGCCGTAGCACAGATACGCAGTATTTT.

V usage is TRBV9 and J usage is TRBJ1-6; 9 bases map to TRBD1. CDR1 and CDR2 (germline): SGDLS, YYNGEE. The CDR3 is 13 residues long. Trimming took 8 bases from V and 7 from J; bases not matched to a gene: 4. The CDR3 loop reads CASTGGYNSPLHF. The CDR3 nucleotides are TGTGCCAGTACAGGGGGCTACAATTCACCCCTCCACTTT.

The V call is TRBV3-1 (or the pseudogene TRBV3-2), the J call TRBJ2-1; D gene unclear. CDR1 is LGHDT and CDR2 is YNNKEL in the germline V gene (reference sequence). The CDR3 runs to 16 residues. V was trimmed by 1 base and J by 0 bases, leaving 10 bases between them. CDR3 sequence: CASSQGLSSSYNEQFF. CDR3 coding DNA: TGTGCCAGCAGCCAAGGTCTATCAAGCTCCTACAATGAGCAGTTCTTC.

The chain carries TRBV6-5 and TRBJ1-1, with 7 bases that match TRBD1. Trimming removed 7 bases from V and 7 bases from J; junction bases left unmatched: 9. CDR3 length: 13 amino acids. Germline CDR1 and CDR2: MNHEY and SVGAGI. CDR3 residues: CASTSGQNFEAFF. CDR3 coding DNA: TGTGCCAGCACCTCGGGACAGAATTTTGAAGCTTTCTTT.

V usage is TRBV6-5 and J usage is TRBJ2-7, with D possibly TRBD1 on 6 matching bases. CDR3 length equals 14 residues. Germline-derived CDR1 and CDR2 are MNHEY and SVGAGI. V lost 6 bases and J lost 1, with 13 bases in between. In DNA, the CDR3 is TGTGCCAGCAGGGCTGGTCAGGGGTCCTACGAGCAGTACGTC. Translated: CASRAGQGSYEQYV.

This rearrangement joins TRBV5-4 to TRBJ1-1; the match to TRBD1 covers 7 bases. The CDR3 has 15 residues. CDR1 and CDR2 from the germline V gene are SGHNT and YYREEE (reference sequence). V shed 1 base and J 1 base; nucleotides not matched to a gene: 4. CDR3 coding DNA: TGTGCCAGCAGCTTGTCGGGGACAGCGAACACTGAAGCTTTCTTT. It encodes CASSLSGTANTEAFF.

The rearrangement links TRBV7-2 to TRBJ2-3; 7 nucleotides line up with TRBD1. V trimming: 8 bases; J trimming: 0 bases; junction bases outside the gene matches: 5. The germline V gene has CDR1 SGHTA and CDR2 FQGNSA. The CDR3 consists of 14 residues. The CDR3 sequence: CASRGQPSTDTQYF. CDR3 bases: TGTGCCAGCCGGGGACAGCCTAGCACAGATACGCAGTATTTT.

V and J are TRBV28 and TRBJ1-1; D uncertain. The germline CDR1 and CDR2 sequences are MDHEN and SYDVKM. The CDR3 totals 15 residues. Trimming removed 4 bases from V and 5 bases from J, with 17 bases in between. The DNA for the CDR3 is TGTGCCAGCAGTTCTTTTTCTCTCTCGGGGACTGAAGCTTTCTTT. As protein: CASSSFSLSGTEAFF. Supplemented by reference TRBV28 and TRBJ1-1, the full variable domain reads DVKVTQSSRYLVKRTGEKVFLECVQDMDHENMFWYRQDPGLGLRLIYFSYDVKMKEKGDIPEGYSVSREKKERFSLILESASTNQTSMYLCASSSFSLSGTEAFFGQGTRLTVV.

V gene TRBV28 combines with J gene TRBJ1-5, with 8 positions matching TRBD1. Germline CDR1 and CDR2: MDHEN and SYDVKM. The CDR3 covers 14 residues. J was trimmed by 6 bases and V by 3 bases; bases with no gene match: 4. This CDR3 is CASSFTQGGQPQHF. The CDR3 bases are TGTGCCAGCAGTTTTACACAGGGGGGTCAGCCCCAGCATTTT.

The V gene is TRBV27, the J gene TRBJ1-2; 10 positions match TRBD1. The CDR3 has 15 amino acids. The germline CDR1 and CDR2 sequences are MNHEY and SMNVEV (reference sequence). V shed 3 bases and J 4 bases; nucleotides not matched to a gene: 5. CDR3 in DNA: TGTGCCAGCAGTTTGGGACAGGGGCAGGGCTATGGCTACACCTTC. It specifies CASSLGQGQGYGYTF.

The chain joins TRBV19 to TRBJ2-2, with D tentatively TRBD2 (7 bases). CDR1 is LNHDA and CDR2 is SQIVND in the germline V gene (reference sequence). Trimming left V 4 bases short and J 2 bases short, with 11 bases between. The CDR3 has 15 amino acids. In nucleotides, the CDR3 is TGTGCCAGTAGTAGCGGGGGCTTAAACACCGGGGAGCTGTTTTTT. Its protein product is CASSSGGLNTGELFF.

V gene TRBV19 combines with J gene TRBJ2-7; D possibly corresponds to TRBD1 (6 bases). Between the trimmed V and J ends, which lost 4 bases and 3 bases, there was a span of 10 bases. The CDR3 runs to 13 residues. Germline V gene lookup returns CDR1 LNHDA and CDR2 SQIVND (reference sequence). CDR3 in amino acids: CASSRTDLYEQYF. CDR3 DNA: TGTGCCAGTAGTAGGACAGACCTCTACGAGCAGTACTTC. Combining the CDR3 with reference TRBV19 and TRBJ2-7 gives the whole variable domain DGGITQSPKYLFRKEGQNVTLSCEQNLNHDAMYWYRQDPGQGLRLIYYSQIVNDFQKGDIAEGYSVSREKKESFPLTVTSAQKNPTAFYLCASSRTDLYEQYFGPGTRLTVT.

The J gene is TRBJ2-5, the V gene TRBV3-1 (or the pseudogene TRBV3-2); TRBD2 matches 7 bases. Germline CDR1 and CDR2: LGHDT and YNNKEL (reference sequence). J was trimmed by 1 base and V by 6 bases; bases with no gene match: 5. CDR3 length: 14 residues. CDR3 nucleotides: TGTGCCAGCAGTCCGCGGGGGAGCCAAGAGACCCAGTACTTC. Its translation is CASSPRGSQETQYF.

The chain carries TRBV7-9 and TRBJ1-2; possible D gene TRBD1, 5 bases. Trimming stripped 3 bases from V and 7 bases from J, with 15 bases between. The germline CDR1 and CDR2 sequences are SEHNR and FQNEAQ (reference sequence). The CDR3 is made up of 14 amino acids. As DNA, the CDR3 is TGTGCCAGCAGCTTTACTCAGGGTTCTCTTGGCTACACCTTC. Translation gives CASSFTQGSLGYTF.

J is TRBJ2-2 and V is TRBV19, with D uncertain. Germline V gene lookup returns CDR1 LNHDA and CDR2 SQIVND (reference sequence). The V gene lost 0 bases and the J gene lost 1 base, with 3 bases spanning the gap. The CDR3 covers 14 residues. The CDR3 DNA follows: TGTGCCAGTAGTATAGATCGGAACACCGGGGAGCTGTTTTTT. It is translated as CASSIDRNTGELFF.

This chain connects TRBV7-2 to TRBJ2-1; 9 nucleotides match TRBD2. V shed 3 bases and J 12 bases; nucleotides not matched to a gene: 3. The germline V gene encodes CDR1 SGHTA and CDR2 FQGNSA. The CDR3 is 12 residues long. DNA of the CDR3: TGTGCCAGCAGCTTCCTAGCGGGGAGGCAGTTCTTC. Encoded protein: CASSFLAGRQFF.

This CDR3 reads CASSVDSLNYGYTF. In DNA, the CDR3 is TGCGCCAGCAGTGTTGACAGCCTTAACTATGGCTACACCTTC. This chain connects TRBV10-2 to TRBJ1-2, with D possibly matching TRBD1 (5 bases). Trimming stripped 4 bases from V and 1 base from J, with 10 bases between. CDR1 is WSHSY, CDR2 SAAADI, per germline. This CDR3 region has 14 residues.

V gene TRBV19 combines with J gene TRBJ2-4; 9 nucleotides agree with TRBD1. CDR3 length equals 15 residues. The trim removed 7 bases at V and 4 bases at J, leaving 8 bases unmatched. CDR1 and CDR2 (germline): LNHDA, SQIVND (reference sequence). DNA for the CDR3: TGTGCCAGTACCCTGCCCGGGACAGGGAAAAACATTCAGTACTTC. This codes for CASTLPGTGKNIQYF.

The V call is TRBV5-1, the J call TRBJ1-2; 9 bases match TRBD1. The CDR3 is 15 residues long. CDR1 SGHRS and CDR2 YFSETQ come from the germline V gene. V dropped 4 bases and J dropped 6; count of bases not matched to a gene: 10. This CDR3 reads CASSPGQGRADGYTF. The CDR3 region has the DNA TGCGCCAGCAGCCCGGGACAGGGACGGGCAGATGGCTACACCTTC.

This rearrangement joins TRBV18 to TRBJ1-1, with 9 bases aligning to TRBD1. The CDR3 runs to 15 residues. In germline, CDR1 is KGHSH, CDR2 LQKENI. Trimming took 6 bases from V and 5 from J; bases not matched to a gene: 10. CDR3 nucleotides: TGTGCCAGCTCTCCCGGGACAGGGAGAAATACTGAAGCTTTCTTT. The encoded protein is CASSPGTGRNTEAFF.

This clone was seen only once. V usage is TRBV7-9 and J usage is TRBJ1-3, with 7 nucleotides matching TRBD1. Germline values: CDR1 SEHNR, CDR2 FQNEAQ (reference sequence). The CDR3 consists of 13 residues. Trimming took 5 bases from V and 4 from J; bases not matched to a gene: 2. This CDR3 is CASSQGQGNTIYF. The CDR3 DNA sequence: TGTGCCAGCAGCCAGGGACAGGGAAACACCATATATTTT.

The gene calls are TRBV19 and TRBJ1-2; no clear D gene. V was shortened by 5 bases and J by 6 bases, with 10 bases between the two germline ends. The CDR3 loop spans 12 amino acids. Germline V gene data show CDR1 as LNHDA and CDR2 as SQIVND (reference sequence). CDR3 nucleotides: TGTGCCAGTAGTCGGCGGGCCGATGGCTACACCTTC. It specifies CASSRRADGYTF.

V usage is TRBV29-1 and J usage is TRBJ1-1; TRBD1 agrees at 8 bases. CDR1 and CDR2 from the germline V gene are SQVTM and ANQGSEA. There are 13 residues in the CDR3. Trimming at V came to 6 bases and at J to 1 base, leaving 4 bases not matched to a gene. In DNA form, the CDR3 reads TGCAGCGTGACAGGGGACGGGAACACTGAAGCTTTCTTT. Protein product: CSVTGDGNTEAFF.